This T cell receptor (beta chain) was captured in a study of OX40 agonist ivuxolimab in advanced cancers. Looking at the study overall: The treatment was a fully human IgG2 OX40 agonist, ivuxolimab. From roughly 20 to 79 years was the age range, with a mean of approximately 58 years, and roughly 83% were male. In three patients, partial responses were observed, one with hepatocellular carcinoma and two with cutaneous melanoma.

Sequencing was performed with immunoSEQ multiplex PCR; in TCRdb, only in-frame clones are kept and a portion is missing. There are approximately 66,000 clones in the sample; around 83% occur only once, and less than 4% lies in the top ten. Study results and limitations: At 0.1 to 3.0 mg/kg and by week 6, CD4+ and CD8+ T cells in the blood had expanded clonally.

CDR1 is LNHNV and CDR2 is YYDKDF in the germline V gene (reference sequence). V lost 0 bases and J lost 4; bases outside the gene matches: 19. This CDR3 has 20 residues. A note on this clone: Antigen specificity is unknown.

The clonotype was recovered from an adult with an advanced solid tumor such as melanoma, head and neck, liver or kidney cancer. The chain combines TRBV15 with TRBJ2-5; 8 bases are shared with TRBD2. The sequenced sample was CD4+ or CD8+ T cells sorted from blood, obtained in a trial of the OX40 agonist ivuxolimab. CDR3 coding DNA: TGTGCCACCAGCAGAGATGGGCTAGCGGGCATATCCAATCAGCGAGAGACCCAGTACTTC. Translated, it gives CATSRDGLAGISNQRETQYF.